The 26 T cell receptor beta chains given below trace back to one sample, sequenced in a study of blood T cell repertoires in COVID-19. Profiled with immunoSEQ multiplex PCR; TCRdb holds only in-frame clones, not every one. The sample holds approximately 400,000 clones, around 87% seen once. Sequenced material: PBMCs or T cells enriched from blood (not recorded which). The receptors were gathered from a man younger than 40 who had recovered from COVID-19.

The rearrangement uses TRBV5-1 and TRBJ1-3; D unclear. Germline assignment: CDR1 SGHRS and CDR2 YFSETQ. The CDR3 has 15 residues. Trimming stripped 4 bases from V and 0 bases from J, with 11 bases between. The CDR3 loop is CASSNDTISGNTIYF. CDR3 coding DNA: TGCGCCAGCAGCAACGACACAATCTCTGGAAACACCATATATTTT.

CDR3 sequence (DNA): TGTGCCAGCAGCTTAGTAGTCTACGAGCAGTACTTC. Its translation is CASSLVVYEQYF. The chain uses TRBV7-9 and TRBJ2-7; no definite D call. Germline loops: CDR1 SEHNR, CDR2 FQNEAQ (reference sequence). The CDR3 is 12 amino acids. Trimming took 1 base from V and 3 from J, leaving 4 bases between them.

V gene TRBV3-1 (or the pseudogene TRBV3-2) combines with J gene TRBJ2-5; TRBD2 is a possible D gene (5 bases). The CDR3 has 15 amino acids. The V end was cut by 3 bases, the J end by 2 bases, with 13 bases between. Per the germline V gene, CDR1 is LGHDT and CDR2 is YNNKEL (reference sequence). CDR3 in DNA: TGTGCCAGCAGCCAGACCCCACGGGATCAAGAGACCCAGTACTTC. Translation: CASSQTPRDQETQYF.

The rearrangement joins TRBV20-1 to TRBJ1-2; D is uncertain. With 7 bases removed from V and 7 bases from J, the gap between germline ends came to 13 bases. The CDR3 totals 11 residues. CDR1 and CDR2 from the germline V gene are DFQATT and SNEGSKA (reference sequence). The CDR3 spells CSVSVNSGYTF. In DNA form, the CDR3 reads TGCAGTGTTTCCGTTAATAGTGGCTACACCTTC.

In nucleotides, the CDR3 is TGTGCCAGCAGCTTGTGGGACACCGTCGGGGAGCAGTACTTC. Translating it yields CASSLWDTVGEQYF. The rearrangement links TRBV5-6 to TRBJ2-7; perhaps TRBD1 as D (6 bases). Trimming took off 1 base at V and 7 bases at J, with 15 bases between the two ends. Germline V gene lookup returns CDR1 SGHDT and CDR2 YYEEEE. The CDR3 contains 14 residues.

The chain is built from TRBV29-1 and TRBJ2-1; tentatively, D is TRBD2 (6 bases). Trimming cost V 6 bases and J 7 bases, with 16 bases left between them. This CDR3 contains 13 residues. CDR1 is SQVTM and CDR2 is ANQGSEA in the germline V gene. CDR3 nucleotides: TGCAGCGTCGATGGGGACTCCTGGAATGAGCAGTTCTTC. Protein product: CSVDGDSWNEQFF.

This sequence joins TRBV19 and TRBJ1-2, with D unresolved. This CDR3 has 12 residues. V lost 8 bases to trimming and J lost 4 bases, with 11 bases between them. The V gene's germline CDR1 is LNHDA and CDR2 SQIVND (reference sequence). Written as DNA, the CDR3 is TGTGCCAGTCTTTCGAGGGCCTATGGCTACACCTTC. Translated, it gives CASLSRAYGYTF. The variable domain in full, with the rest retrieved from reference TRBV19 and TRBJ1-2, is DGGITQSPKYLFRKEGQNVTLSCEQNLNHDAMYWYRQDPGQGLRLIYYSQIVNDFQKGDIAEGYSVSREKKESFPLTVTSAQKNPTAFYLCASLSRAYGYTFGSGTRLTVV.

The chain recombines TRBV12-3 or TRBV12-4 with TRBJ2-6; D not certain. With 5 bases removed from V and 0 bases from J, the gap between germline ends came to 2 bases. The CDR3 is 13 residues long. The CDR3 region has the DNA TGTGCCAGCAGTCTCTCTGGGGCCAACGTCCTGACTTTC. It specifies CASSLSGANVLTF.

The genes are TRBV30 and TRBJ1-6; no clear D. Per the germline V gene, CDR1 is GTSNPN and CDR2 is SVGIG (reference sequence). V gave up 5 bases and J gave up 7 bases, with 6 bases separating them. This CDR3 spans 11 amino acids. Here the CDR3 reads CAWAQNSPLHF. The CDR3 DNA reads TGTGCCTGGGCCCAGAATTCACCCCTCCACTTT.

The chain has TRBV6-1 and TRBJ2-3, with 7 bases aligning to TRBD1. This CDR3 has 16 amino acids. With 1 base clipped from V and 4 bases from J, the junction kept 8 bases outside the gene matches. CDR1 is MNHNS, CDR2 SASEGT, per germline. The CDR3 nucleotides read TGTGCCAGCAGTGAAGGTGGGACAGTTTACGCAGATACGCAGTATTTT. Translated, it gives CASSEGGTVYADTQYF.

The chain carries TRBV5-1 and TRBJ2-5, with 10 bases aligning to TRBD2. Germline V CDR1 and CDR2: SGHRS, YFSETQ. V dropped 2 bases and J dropped 4; count of bases not matched to a gene: 5. CDR3 length: 15 residues. This CDR3 reads CASSLAGGPGETQYF. The DNA for the CDR3 is TGCGCCAGCAGCTTAGCGGGGGGGCCCGGAGAGACCCAGTACTTC.

V and J are TRBV27 and TRBJ2-7; 9 bases fit TRBD1. Unmatched junction bases numbered 5, after V lost 5 bases and J lost 0 bases. The CDR3 runs to 15 residues. The germline CDR1 and CDR2 sequences are MNHEY and SMNVEV (reference sequence). CDR3 residues: CASSRGQGSSYEQYF. Written as DNA, the CDR3 is TGTGCCAGCAGTCGGGGACAGGGAAGCTCCTACGAGCAGTACTTC.

Worth noting for this clone: At the DNA level, this CDR3 is encoded by other sequences in the same sample as well. The V and J genes are TRBV30 and TRBJ1-3; D is unclear. Trimming took off 2 bases at V and 0 bases at J, with 8 bases between the two ends. From germline, CDR1 is GTSNPN and CDR2 SVGIG (reference sequence). This CDR3 comprises 14 residues. This CDR3 is CAWSPLSSGNTIYF. The CDR3 bases are TGTGCCTGGAGTCCCCTGAGCTCTGGAAACACCATATATTTT.

The chain joins TRBV15 to TRBJ2-5; TRBD1 matches at 7 bases. V shed 0 bases and J 2 bases; nucleotides not matched to a gene: 3. This CDR3 is built from 15 residues. Germline CDR1 reads LNHNV; CDR2 reads YYDKDF (reference sequence). Here the CDR3 DNA reads TGTGCCACCAGCAGAGAAGGGACAGTACAAGAGACCCAGTACTTC. This codes for CATSREGTVQETQYF.

This chain uses TRBV14 with TRBJ1-3; D is unresolved. The CDR3 is 14 residues long. Trimming removed 0 bases from V and 4 bases from J, with 7 bases in between. The V gene's germline CDR1 is SGHDN and CDR2 FVKESK. The CDR3 here is CASSQEIRGNTIYF. The CDR3 DNA reads as TGTGCCAGCAGCCAAGAAATTCGGGGAAACACCATATATTTT.

This rearrangement joins TRBV18 to TRBJ1-2, with D tentatively TRBD1 (6 bases). CDR3 length: 15 residues. Germline V gene sequence: CDR1 KGHSH, CDR2 LQKENI. V was trimmed by 4 bases and J by 2 bases, leaving 14 bases between them. The DNA of the CDR3 is TGTGCCAGCTCACACAAAGGACAGAGAAACTATGGCTACACCTTC. Amino acid sequence: CASSHKGQRNYGYTF.

J is TRBJ2-7 and V is TRBV11-2, with D tentatively TRBD2 (5 bases). The V end was cut by 6 bases, the J end by 4 bases, with 13 bases between. The CDR3 is 13 residues long. The germline CDR1 and CDR2 sequences are SGHAT and FQNNGV. The CDR3 spells CASRASLAYEQYF. CDR3 coding DNA: TGTGCCAGCAGGGCCTCCCTAGCTTACGAGCAGTACTTC.

V is TRBV6-5 and J is TRBJ2-3; D is unresolved. Germline values: CDR1 MNHEY, CDR2 SVGAGI. This CDR3 has 12 amino acids. Trimming removed 6 bases from V and 4 bases from J, with 8 bases in between. This chain's CDR3 is CASRNPADTQYF. The DNA of the CDR3 is TGTGCCAGCAGGAACCCAGCAGATACGCAGTATTTT.

This clone was observed a single time. The chain has TRBV4-2 and TRBJ2-7; 11 nucleotides match TRBD1. The CDR3 sequence is 15 residues long. Per the germline V gene, CDR1 is LGHNA and CDR2 is YNFKEQ. Germline trimming cut 4 bases from V and 0 bases from J; bases unmatched to any gene: 2. The CDR3 protein is CASSLGTGGSYEQYF. The CDR3 DNA sequence: TGTGCCAGCAGCCTCGGGACAGGGGGCTCCTACGAGCAGTACTTC.

The chain employs TRBV30 and TRBJ1-1; a possible D gene is TRBD1 (6 bases). The CDR3 contains 14 residues. Trimming pared 0 bases from V and 4 bases from J, leaving 12 bases between. CDR1 GTSNPN and CDR2 SVGIG come from the germline V gene (reference sequence). The CDR3 DNA reads TGTGCCTGGAGTGTACAGGGTGGTGGCACTGAAGCTTTCTTT. Translation: CAWSVQGGGTEAFF.

This sequence joins TRBV12-5 and TRBJ2-2; tentatively, D is TRBD2 (5 bases). The CDR3 is 16 amino acids. The V end was cut by 0 bases, the J end by 1 base, with 9 bases between. CDR1 and CDR2 from the germline V gene are LGHNT and FRNRAP. In nucleotides, the CDR3 is TGTGCTAGTGGTTTGGTCCTGGGAGTGAACACCGGGGAGCTGTTTTTT. This sequence encodes CASGLVLGVNTGELFF.

The V gene is TRBV29-1, the J gene TRBJ2-7; 7 nucleotides line up with TRBD2. The CDR3 consists of 11 residues. Trimming removed 1 base from V and 8 bases from J; junction bases left unmatched: 2. Germline V gives CDR1 SQVTM, CDR2 ANQGSEA. The CDR3 spells CSVEAGGKQYF. The CDR3 DNA sequence: TGCAGCGTTGAAGCGGGAGGAAAGCAGTACTTC.

V gene TRBV12-3 or TRBV12-4 combines with J gene TRBJ1-5, with a possible D match to TRBD1 (5 bases). V was trimmed by 1 base and J by 4 bases, leaving 5 bases between them. This CDR3 has 13 amino acids. The CDR3 DNA reads as TGTGCCAGCAGTTTAGGACAGAATCAGCCCCAGCATTTT. Its translation is CASSLGQNQPQHF.

The rearrangement uses TRBV18 and TRBJ1-2; D not certain. Trimming took 2 bases from V and 8 from J, leaving 9 bases between them. Germline V gene sequence: CDR1 KGHSH, CDR2 LQKENI. The CDR3 is 12 amino acids. For the CDR3, the DNA is TGTGCCAGCTCACCATCGGGTGACGGCTACACCTTC. It specifies CASSPSGDGYTF.

J is TRBJ2-5 and V is TRBV5-5; no clear D. Germline V gene sequence: CDR1 SGHKS, CDR2 YYEKEE (reference sequence). The CDR3 covers 12 residues. Trimming removed 3 bases from V and 3 bases from J, with 6 bases in between. The CDR3 sequence is CASSSPEETQYF. The CDR3 DNA is TGTGCCAGCAGCTCCCCGGAAGAGACCCAGTACTTC.

The rearrangement uses TRBV27 and TRBJ2-5, with TRBD1 identical over 8 bases. CDR1 and CDR2 (germline): MNHEY, SMNVEV (reference sequence). The CDR3 extends over 15 amino acids. V trimming: 4 bases; J trimming: 5 bases; junction bases outside the gene matches: 9. The CDR3 reads CASSSWGQDDETQYF. Written as DNA, the CDR3 is TGTGCCAGCAGTTCCTGGGGACAGGATGATGAGACCCAGTACTTC.